Detailed here is one T cell receptor (beta chain). Its antigen is still unknown. The donors, nominally healthy at sampling, likely had unrecorded immune exposures. The PCR was carried out with 60 Vbeta primers and 13 Jbeta primers. Produced via immunoSEQ multiplex PCR; TCRdb's table is partial and in-frame only. This sample has 120,000 or so clones, with about 11% found just once. This sample was taken from a study of cytomegalovirus exposure and HLA in healthy donors. General study findings and limits: Researchers counted over 150 TCR beta chains as cytomegalovirus-associated. Around 18,000 TCR beta sequences were associated with HLA alleles at 0.05 false discovery rate in a later analysis.

Looked up from germline, CDR1 is KGHSH and CDR2 is LQKENI. CDR3 size: 17 residues. V was trimmed by 4 bases and J by 5 bases, leaving 20 bases between them. This chain joins TRBV18 and TRBJ2-2; tentatively, D is TRBD1 (6 bases). This TCR came from a woman aged 18-35 years in good health and CMV-seropositive. Sequenced: PBMCs. The CDR3 sequence: CASSLTGLSSGTGELFF. Written as DNA, the CDR3 is TGTGCCAGCTCACTGACAGGACTTTCGTCGGGGACCGGGGAGCTGTTTTTT. Complete variable domain (other parts from reference TRBV18 and TRBJ2-2): NAGVMQNPRHLVRRRGQEARLRCSPMKGHSHVYWYRQLPEEGLKFMVYLQKENIIDESGMPKERFSAEFPKEGPSILRIQQVVRGDSAAYFCASSLTGLSSGTGELFFGEGSRLTVL.